Presented here are 7 T cell receptor beta chains from one specimen sequenced in a study of OX40 agonist ivuxolimab in advanced cancers. Some clones are missing from TCRdb's copy, which holds only in-frame ones; the method was immunoSEQ multiplex PCR. The table records around 53,000 clones, roughly 90% of them present only once. This specimen was CD4+ or CD8+ T cells sorted from blood, taken in a trial of the OX40 agonist ivuxolimab. The receptors derive from an adult with an advanced solid tumor such as melanoma, head and neck, liver or kidney cancer.

This clone was picked up one time. The chain combines TRBV5-1 with TRBJ2-1; TRBD1 matches at 7 bases. The CDR3 sequence is 15 residues long. The J segment lost 4 bases and the V segment lost 2 bases, leaving 6 bases of the junction unmatched. Germline CDR1 SGHRS, CDR2 YFSETQ. CDR3 nucleotide sequence: TGCGCCAGCAGCTTAAATGTACAGGGGTACAATGAGCAGTTCTTC. Its protein product is CASSLNVQGYNEQFF. Using reference TRBV5-1 and TRBJ2-1 for the parts outside the CDR3, the full variable domain is KAGVTQTPRYLIKTRGQQVTLSCSPISGHRSVSWYQQTPGQGLQFLFEYFSETQRNKGNFPGRFSGRQFSNSRSEMNVSTLELGDSALYLCASSLNVQGYNEQFFGPGTRLTVL.

The chain combines TRBV7-2 with TRBJ2-1; D remains ambiguous. V was pared by 3 bases and J by 3 bases, with 6 bases between. The germline gives CDR1 SGHTA, CDR2 FQGNSA. The CDR3 contains 13 residues. The CDR3 DNA reads as TGTGCCAGCAGCTTCACGGTCTACAATGAGCAGTTCTTC. It yields the protein CASSFTVYNEQFF.

Concerning this clone itself: At one of its ends the junction is not consistent with the germline gene, which may arise from a read error. V is TRBV27 and J is TRBJ2-3; 7 bases fit TRBD2. The CDR3 is 15 amino acids. Germline CDR1 is MNHEY and CDR2 is SMNVEV (reference sequence). The CDR3 sequence: CASSLGGTATNTQYF. In DNA form, the CDR3 reads TGTGCCAGCAGTTTGGGAGGGACGGCCACAAATACGCAGTATTTT.

The genes are TRBV18 and TRBJ2-5, with 7 bases lining up with TRBD1. With 1 base clipped from V and 4 bases from J, the junction kept 3 bases outside the gene matches. CDR1 is KGHSH, CDR2 LQKENI, per germline. This CDR3 region has 14 residues. CDR3 amino acids: CASSPQGQTETQYF. The CDR3 nucleotides read TGTGCCAGCTCACCACAGGGACAGACAGAGACCCAGTACTTC.

This sequence joins TRBV7-3 and TRBJ2-2, with 7 bases lining up with TRBD1. The CDR3 is 15 residues long. Losses at the gene ends were 5 bases for V and 4 bases for J; bases not matched to a gene: 7. CDR1 is SGHTA, CDR2 FQGTGA, per germline. The chain's CDR3 is CASSPQGVGTGELFF. DNA for the CDR3: TGTGCCAGCAGCCCCCAGGGGGTGGGCACCGGGGAGCTGTTTTTT.

The V and J genes are TRBV29-1 and TRBJ2-1; 10 bases line up with TRBD2. The CDR3 sequence is 14 residues long. Germline assignment: CDR1 SQVTM and CDR2 ANQGSEA. Trimming at V came to 2 bases and at J to 10 bases, leaving 8 bases not matched to a gene. CDR3 loop: CSVEKRLAGLEQFF. The CDR3 DNA sequence: TGCAGCGTTGAAAAGCGACTAGCGGGCCTAGAGCAGTTCTTC.

The rearrangement joins TRBV27 to TRBJ1-2; the D gene is possibly TRBD1 (5 bases). This CDR3 spans 13 amino acids. Germline V gene data show CDR1 as MNHEY and CDR2 as SMNVEV (reference sequence). V lost 6 bases, J lost 5 bases, and 13 bases lay in between. The CDR3, as DNA: TGTGCCAGCAGGCCCCAGGGTACATATGGCTACACCTTC. Its protein product is CASRPQGTYGYTF.